The 20 T cell receptor beta chains in this list originate from one sample, sequenced in a study of human T cells and chemical hapten exposure. TCRdb re-called the RACE reads with MiXCR, one entry per CDR3 protein. The sample shows some 94,000 distinct CDR3 sequences, roughly 12% of them seen only once. Time point indicated: patch test 1, 2 weeks after DPC sensitization. Described treatment: therapeutic diphenylcyclopropenone sensitization with weekly scalp DPC. Sample: whole blood, taken in connection with sensitization to the hapten diphenylcyclopropenone (DPC). Receptors were obtained from a woman aged 40 to 50 with alopecia areata. Some clones in this sample may be carry-over from other donors' samples.

This clonotype has a count of ten or more. The V gene is TRBV4-2, the J gene TRBJ2-7; 9 nucleotides align to TRBD2. CDR1 is LGHNA, CDR2 YNFKEQ, per germline. J gave up 5 bases and V 0 bases, and 5 bases lay outside the gene matches. The CDR3 has 15 residues. The chain's CDR3 is CASSQEIAGVDEQYF. The CDR3 DNA sequence: TGTGCCAGCAGCCAAGAAATAGCGGGAGTCGACGAGCAGTACTTC.

The V call is TRBV28, the J call TRBJ2-3; 11 bases agree with TRBD2. The germline CDR1 and CDR2 sequences are MDHEN and SYDVKM. The V and J ends lost 6 bases and 6 bases, in that order; junction bases with no gene match: 5. This CDR3 is 14 amino acids long. CDR3 in amino acids: CASSLAGGADTQYF. The CDR3 nucleotides read TGTGCCAGCAGCCTAGCGGGAGGAGCCGATACGCAGTATTTT.

There are a few counts of this clonotype. This chain uses TRBV4-2 with TRBJ2-3; 11 nucleotides align to TRBD2. The CDR3 consists of 17 residues. Germline-derived CDR1 and CDR2 are LGHNA and YNFKEQ. Trimming at V came to 1 base and at J to 3 bases, leaving 6 bases not matched to a gene. The CDR3: CASSQGSLAGGTDTQYF. DNA of the CDR3: TGTGCCAGCAGCCAAGGGTCGCTAGCGGGAGGAACAGATACGCAGTATTTT.

This clonotype appeared a few times. The chain recombines TRBV5-1 with TRBJ2-2; 8 bases agree with TRBD1. Germline CDR1 and CDR2: SGHRS and YFSETQ. V lost 4 bases to trimming and J lost 7 bases; unmatched junction nucleotides: 9. The CDR3 loop spans 15 amino acids. The CDR3 DNA reads TGCGCCAGCAGCGTGACGGACAGGGTGCTCGGGGAGCTGTTTTTT. Its translation is CASSVTDRVLGELFF.

The chain has TRBV20-1 and TRBJ1-1; D gene ambiguous. This CDR3 contains 12 residues. The V gene's germline CDR1 is DFQATT and CDR2 SNEGSKA (reference sequence). CDR3 protein: CRVNPMNTEAFF. DNA for the CDR3: TGCAGAGTTAACCCCATGAACACTGAAGCTTTCTTT.

This clonotype was counted many times. V and J are TRBV11-2 and TRBJ1-2; 8 bases match TRBD1. Trimming took 0 bases from V and 6 from J; bases not matched to a gene: 0. CDR3 length: 13 residues. Germline assignment: CDR1 SGHAT and CDR2 FQNNGV. The CDR3 protein is CASSLETGDGYTF. The CDR3 DNA follows: TGTGCCAGCAGCTTAGAGACAGGGGATGGCTACACCTTC.

This clonotype has a handful of counts. This chain uses TRBV20-1 with TRBJ2-1; 7 nucleotides match TRBD2. The length of the CDR3 is 12 residues. Germline CDR1 reads DFQATT; CDR2 reads SNEGSKA (reference sequence). The trim removed 2 bases at V and 8 bases at J, leaving 3 bases unmatched. The CDR3 nucleotides are TGCAGTGCTAGAAGTGGGGGGGATGAGCAGTTCTTC. It encodes CSARSGGDEQFF.

The chain carries TRBV5-1 and TRBJ1-1, with D possibly being TRBD1 (5 bases). Germline V lookup: CDR1 SGHRS, CDR2 YFSETQ. Trimming removed 1 base from V and 4 bases from J, with 17 bases in between. The CDR3 loop spans 16 amino acids. CDR3 sequence: CASSLSGAARSTEAFF. The CDR3 DNA sequence: TGCGCCAGCAGCTTGTCCGGGGCAGCAAGGTCCACTGAAGCTTTCTTT.

CDR3 sequence: CASSVEAAYNEQFF. The CDR3, as DNA: TGTGCCAGCAGCGTAGAGGCAGCCTACAATGAGCAGTTCTTC. This rearrangement joins TRBV9 to TRBJ2-1; D is undetermined. V shed 0 bases and J shed 2 bases, with 6 bases lying between them. This CDR3 contains 14 residues. Per germline, CDR1 SGDLS and CDR2 YYNGEE. Full variable domain (outside the CDR3, taken from reference TRBV9 and TRBJ2-1): DSGVTQTPKHLITATGQRVTLRCSPRSGDLSVYWYQQSLDQGLQFLIQYYNGEERAKGNILERFSAQQFPDLHSELNLSSLELGDSALYFCASSVEAAYNEQFFGPGTRLTVL.

The sample holds a few counts of this clonotype. V and J are TRBV28 and TRBJ1-5; no clear D. The CDR3 extends over 13 amino acids. Between the trimmed V and J ends, which lost 5 bases and 7 bases, there was a span of 12 bases. Germline CDR1 reads MDHEN; CDR2 reads SYDVKM. CDR3 nucleotide sequence: TGTGCCAGCAGTCCCCAAACCGTACAGCCCCAGCATTTT. It specifies CASSPQTVQPQHF.

The V gene is TRBV7-9, the J gene TRBJ2-4; perhaps TRBD2 as D (6 bases). Trimming took 5 bases from V and 0 from J, leaving 17 bases between them. The CDR3 runs to 17 residues. Looked up from germline, CDR1 is SEHNR and CDR2 is FQNEAQ (reference sequence). The CDR3 DNA reads as TGTGCCAGCAGCGACAGCCCCTCGGGACTAGCCAAAAACATTCAGTACTTC. Translation: CASSDSPSGLAKNIQYF. The whole variable domain, remainder taken from reference TRBV7-9 and TRBJ2-4, is DTGVSQNPRHKITKRGQNVTFRCDPISEHNRLYWYRQTLGQGPEFLTYFQNEAQLEKSRLLSDRFSAERPKGSFSTLEIQRTEQGDSAMYLCASSDSPSGLAKNIQYFGAGTRLSVL.

This clonotype was seen once. The V and J genes are TRBV5-1 and TRBJ2-1; the match to TRBD1 covers 7 bases. V was clipped by 4 bases and J by 0 bases; unmatched bases: 4. This CDR3 spans 15 amino acids. Germline values: CDR1 SGHRS, CDR2 YFSETQ. CDR3 loop: CASSGTASSYNEQFF. The CDR3 DNA reads as TGCGCCAGCAGCGGGACAGCTAGCTCCTACAATGAGCAGTTCTTC.

This sequence joins TRBV28 and TRBJ2-7, with 9 bases matching TRBD1. This CDR3 contains 14 residues. Losses at the gene ends were 5 bases for V and 4 bases for J; bases not matched to a gene: 6. Germline V gives CDR1 MDHEN, CDR2 SYDVKM. In DNA, the CDR3 is TGTGCCAGCAGTCCCGCACAGGGGGCGTACGAGCAGTACTTC. It encodes CASSPAQGAYEQYF.

Ten or more counts support this clonotype. This chain uses TRBV6-2 or TRBV6-3 with TRBJ1-1; D not certain. The germline CDR1 and CDR2 sequences are MNHEY and SVGEGT. The CDR3 is 12 amino acids. V gave up 2 bases and J gave up 6 bases, with 7 bases separating them. The CDR3 region has the DNA TGTGCCAGCAGTTACCGGTTGTCTGAAGCTTTCTTT. It codes for CASSYRLSEAFF.

This clonotype was counted between two and nine times. V gene TRBV20-1 combines with J gene TRBJ2-2; possible D gene TRBD2, 6 bases. The CDR3 spans 14 residues. The V end lost 3 bases, the J end lost 3 bases, and 11 bases lay between the germline ends. The V gene's germline CDR1 is DFQATT and CDR2 SNEGSKA (reference sequence). The CDR3 DNA sequence: TGCAGTGCTAGGAGTCTAGCGTACACCGGGGAGCTGTTTTTT. Amino acid sequence: CSARSLAYTGELFF.

The sample holds a few counts of this clonotype. The CDR3 coding sequence is TGTGCCAGCAGCTCAGGGGGGTTCGAGCAGTACTTC. The encoded protein is CASSSGGFEQYF. V and J are TRBV12-3 or TRBV12-4 and TRBJ2-7; D may be TRBD1 (7 bases). Deletions cut 6 bases from V and 6 bases from J, with 12 bases between. The CDR3 runs 12 residues.

This chain joins TRBV28 and TRBJ2-7; 7 positions agree with TRBD2. Germline V CDR1 and CDR2: MDHEN, SYDVKM. Losses at the gene ends were 2 bases for V and 12 bases for J; bases not matched to a gene: 7. The length of the CDR3 is 12 residues. The DNA for the CDR3 is TGTGCCAGCAGTTTAGCTAGCGGCCGATGGTACTTC. This gives the protein CASSLASGRWYF.

This clonotype has a handful of counts. A read error may produce the germline difference seen at one junction end. The gene calls are TRBV7-7 and TRBJ2-1; D gene uncertain. The CDR3 runs to 16 residues. Germline CDR1 reads SSHAT; CDR2 reads FNYEAQ (reference sequence). CDR3 in DNA: TGTGCTAGCAGCCAATCCGAAAGCTACTCCTACAATGAGCAGTTCTTC. Translating it yields CASSQSESYSYNEQFF.

This clonotype came up a few times. The rearrangement uses TRBV7-2 and TRBJ2-5; TRBD1 agrees at 9 bases. Germline CDR1 is SGHTA and CDR2 is FQGNSA. The CDR3 consists of 15 residues. J lost 5 bases, V lost 5 bases, and 9 bases had no gene match. CDR3 residues: CASSPTGTGTETQYF. CDR3 DNA sequence: TGTGCCAGCAGCCCAACCGGGACAGGGACGGAGACCCAGTACTTC.

The V call is TRBV2, the J call TRBJ2-7, with D possibly matching TRBD2 (5 bases). Per germline, CDR1 SNHLY and CDR2 FYNNEI. The ends were cut back, 6 bases at V and 0 bases at J, with 12 bases in the middle. This CDR3 is 14 amino acids long. This chain's CDR3 is CASRGLAASYEQYF. The CDR3 bases are TGTGCCAGCAGAGGTCTAGCTGCCTCCTACGAGCAGTACTTC.